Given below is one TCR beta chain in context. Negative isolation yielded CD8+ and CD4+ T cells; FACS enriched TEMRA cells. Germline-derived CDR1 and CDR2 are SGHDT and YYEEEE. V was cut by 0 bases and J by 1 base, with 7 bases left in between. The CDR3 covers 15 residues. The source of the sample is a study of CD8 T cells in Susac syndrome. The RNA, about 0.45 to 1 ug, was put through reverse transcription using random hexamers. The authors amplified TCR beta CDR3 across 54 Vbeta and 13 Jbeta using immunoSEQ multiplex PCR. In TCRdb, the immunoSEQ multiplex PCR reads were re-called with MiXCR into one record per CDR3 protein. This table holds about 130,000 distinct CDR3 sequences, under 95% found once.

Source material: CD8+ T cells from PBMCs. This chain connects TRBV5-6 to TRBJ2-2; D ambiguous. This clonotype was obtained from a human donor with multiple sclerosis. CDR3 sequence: CASSLGTVNTGELFF. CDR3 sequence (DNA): TGTGCCAGCAGCTTGGGGACGGTGAACACCGGGGAGCTGTTTTTT. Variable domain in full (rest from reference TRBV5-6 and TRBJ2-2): DAGVTQSPTHLIKTRGQQVTLRCSPKSGHDTVSWYQQALGQGPQFIFQYYEEEERQRGNFPDRFSGHQFPNYSSELNVNALLLGDSALYLCASSLGTVNTGELFFGEGSRLTVL.